The entry below describes one TCR beta chain. CDR1 and CDR2 (germline): MNHEY, SVGAGI. The CDR3 loop spans 13 amino acids. V gave up 2 bases and J gave up 3 bases, with 7 bases separating them. This entry belongs to a study of CD8+ T cells in alopecia areata. As the sequencing template, cDNA was produced by extracting RNA and reverse transcribing it. Libraries were prepared by immunoSEQ multiplex PCR; TCRdb keeps only in-frame clonotypes and omits some of them. The sample includes roughly 250,000 clones, roughly two thirds of them seen just once. The chain has TRBV6-5 and TRBJ1-2; D not certain. The sequence was collected from a human donor with alopecia areata. The sequencing here drew on CD4+ T cells sorted from blood, taken at week 0. The CDR3 DNA reads TGTGCCAGCAGTTACAGGGAGGACTATGGCTACACCTTC. It specifies CASSYREDYGYTF.